The entry below gives a single T cell receptor (beta chain) sequence along with its context. The antigen remains undetermined. The data originate from a study of cytomegalovirus exposure and HLA in healthy donors. Use of 60 Vbeta and 13 Jbeta primers characterized the PCR. Clones were read by immunoSEQ multiplex PCR, and TCRdb kept only the in-frame ones, dropping some. The repertoire holds 150,000 to 200,000 clones, 60% to 80% seen once, with around 0.96% in the top ten. General study findings and limits: Segments of the TCR beta V type were, in most cases, productive about 87% or about 30% of the time in an earlier analysis. Some V segments (TRBV6-2 and TRBV6-3 among them) were excluded as indistinguishable. It was 164 TCR beta chains that were listed as cytomegalovirus-associated. Later analysis demonstrated an association between a missense DCLRE1C variant and TCR beta V- and J-gene trimming.

Trimming at V came to 3 bases and at J to 3 bases, leaving 4 bases not matched to a gene. Germline-derived CDR1 and CDR2 are SGHNT and YYREEE (reference sequence). The CDR3 extends over 16 amino acids. The sample consisted of PBMCs. The rearrangement joins TRBV5-4 to TRBJ2-3; the match to TRBD2 covers 13 bases. The TCR originated in a woman aged 45-60 years in good health and CMV-seropositive. The CDR3: CASSSPTSGGTDTQYF. The CDR3 nucleotides read TGTGCCAGCAGCTCCCCGACTAGCGGGGGGACAGATACGCAGTATTTT.